The 5 T cell receptor beta chains listed next were all sequenced from one sample in a study of cytomegalovirus exposure and HLA in healthy donors. In the PCR, 60 Vbeta and 13 Jbeta primers were used. Produced via immunoSEQ multiplex PCR; TCRdb's table is partial and in-frame only. The sample lists around 150,000 clones, approximately 67% occurring once. The sequencing sample was made of PBMCs. Receptors were obtained from a woman between 55 and 75 years old in good health and CMV-seronegative.

The chain has TRBV9 and TRBJ2-5, with 8 bases identical to TRBD2. Trimming cost V 4 bases and J 3 bases; bases outside gene matches: 14. Germline V gives CDR1 SGDLS, CDR2 YYNGEE. The CDR3 has 17 amino acids. The CDR3 reads CASSPWGGREVEETQYF. The CDR3, as DNA: TGTGCCAGCAGCCCATGGGGGGGGCGGGAGGTAGAAGAGACCCAGTACTTC. The variable domain in full, completed from reference TRBV9 and TRBJ2-5, reads DSGVTQTPKHLITATGQRVTLRCSPRSGDLSVYWYQQSLDQGLQFLIQYYNGEERAKGNILERFSAQQFPDLHSELNLSSLELGDSALYFCASSPWGGREVEETQYFGPGTRLLVL.

The genes are TRBV7-2 and TRBJ1-5; D gene ambiguous. V was shortened by 1 base and J by 6 bases, with 7 bases between the two germline ends. Germline CDR1 SGHTA, CDR2 FQGNSA. CDR3 length equals 13 residues. The CDR3, as DNA: TGTGCCAGCAGCTTAGTACCGGGTCAGCCCCAGCATTTT. This translates into CASSLVPGQPQHF.

This chain uses TRBV5-1 with TRBJ2-7; 7 bases agree with TRBD2. Germline lookup yields CDR1 SGHRS and CDR2 YFSETQ. CDR3 size: 15 residues. V was clipped by 3 bases and J by 6 bases; unmatched bases: 12. The CDR3 DNA reads as TGCGCCAGCAGCTGGGCAGGAGGGGAGGGGCTCGAGCAGTACTTC. Residues: CASSWAGGEGLEQYF.

There are a few counts of this clone. The J gene is TRBJ2-2, the V gene TRBV7-2, with TRBD1 as a possible D gene (6 bases). With 3 bases removed from V and 2 bases from J, the gap between germline ends came to 10 bases. The length of the CDR3 is 15 residues. The V gene's germline CDR1 is SGHTA and CDR2 FQGNSA. The CDR3 reads CASSFGTINTGELFF. The CDR3 DNA is TGTGCCAGCAGCTTCGGGACAATCAACACCGGGGAGCTGTTTTTT. The full variable domain, in which reference TRBV7-2 and TRBJ2-2 provide the parts outside the CDR3, is GAGVSQSPSNKVTEKGKDVELRCDPISGHTALYWYRQSLGQGLEFLIYFQGNSAPDKSGLPSDRFSAERTGGSVSTLTIQRTQQEDSAVYLCASSFGTINTGELFFGEGSRLTVL.

The chain uses TRBV10-3 and TRBJ2-3; 7 bases are shared with TRBD2. Germline V lookup: CDR1 ENHRY, CDR2 SYGVKD. This CDR3 is 14 amino acids long. Trimming took 8 bases from V and 0 from J; bases not matched to a gene: 5. The CDR3 DNA follows: TGTGCCATCGGGCGGGAGCCGAGCACAGATACGCAGTATTTT. The encoded protein is CAIGREPSTDTQYF.